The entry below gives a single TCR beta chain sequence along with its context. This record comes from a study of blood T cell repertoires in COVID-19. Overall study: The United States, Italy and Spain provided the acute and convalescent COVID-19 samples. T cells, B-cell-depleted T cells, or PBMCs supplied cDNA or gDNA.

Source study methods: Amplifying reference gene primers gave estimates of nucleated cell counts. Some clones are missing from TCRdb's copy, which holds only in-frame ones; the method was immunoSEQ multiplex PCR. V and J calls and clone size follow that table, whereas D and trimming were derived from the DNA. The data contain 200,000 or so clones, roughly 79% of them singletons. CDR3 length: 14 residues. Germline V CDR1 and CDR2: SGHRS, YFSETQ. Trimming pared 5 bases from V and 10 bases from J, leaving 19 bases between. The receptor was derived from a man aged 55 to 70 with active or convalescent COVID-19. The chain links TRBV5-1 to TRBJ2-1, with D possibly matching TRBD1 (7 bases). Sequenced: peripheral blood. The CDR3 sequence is CASRRDSARGEQFF. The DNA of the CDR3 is TGCGCCAGCAGACGGGACAGCGCCCGGGGGGAGCAGTTCTTC.